This record looks at one T cell receptor (beta chain) sequence and its context. CDR1 is MNHEY and CDR2 is SVGAGI in the germline V gene. The CDR3 totals 16 residues. V shed 3 bases and J shed 4 bases, with 13 bases lying between them. The sample belongs to a study of blood T cell repertoires in COVID-19. Study summary: The analysed material was cDNA or gDNA that came from T cells, B-cell-depleted T cells, or PBMCs.

Original handling: Reference gene primer amplification yielded estimated nucleated cell counts. The method was immunoSEQ multiplex PCR; TCRdb's version includes in-frame clones alone and lacks a portion of them. Clone size and V and J calls were adopted from that table, with D and trimming inferred from the DNA. The sample records roughly 100,000 clones, roughly 80% being singletons. The rearrangement links TRBV6-5 to TRBJ2-6, with D possibly being TRBD1 (6 bases). The receptor comes from a human donor in a cohort sampled during active COVID-19. The sequencing sample was made of peripheral blood. DNA for the CDR3: TGTGCCAGCAGTTATGGCAGGGGAACCGGGGCCAACGTCCTGACTTTC. It translates to CASSYGRGTGANVLTF.